This TCR beta chain was profiled in a study of cytomegalovirus exposure and HLA in healthy donors. Across the whole study: There were some 380 genotyped donors. Of these, 81% fell in the genetic ancestry cluster associated with self-reported Caucasian donors.

The CDR3 runs to 16 residues. Trimming cost V 2 bases and J 4 bases, with 15 bases left between them. CDR1 and CDR2 from the germline V gene are MGHRA and YSYEKL. The primer mix had 60 Vbeta and 13 Jbeta primers. Only in-frame clones appear in the TCRdb table, and some are missing; sequencing was by immunoSEQ multiplex PCR. There are 70,000 to 80,000 clones in the sample, with approximately 2.9% held by the top ten. The V call is TRBV4-1, the J call TRBJ1-3, with D unresolved. This TCR was recovered from a man aged 35 to 55 in good health and CMV-seronegative. Sequencing used PBMCs. In nucleotides, the CDR3 is TGCGCCAGCAGCCAAAATACCGGGAACACGGGAAACACCATATATTTT. It specifies CASSQNTGNTGNTIYF.